The 2 T cell receptor beta chains below all came from one sample that was sequenced in a study of blood T cell repertoires in COVID-19. Sequenced by immunoSEQ multiplex PCR; TCRdb stores in-frame clones only, minus some. The sample has 360,000 or so clones, approximately 89% seen once. Sequencing was performed on peripheral blood. These TCRs come from a woman aged 55-70 years with COVID-19, enrolled during active disease.

V and J are TRBV28 and TRBJ1-2; D is uncertain. Germline CDR1 reads MDHEN; CDR2 reads SYDVKM. CDR3 length: 14 amino acids. Trimming shortened V by 7 bases and J by 1 base, and 13 bases separated the two germline ends. The CDR3 here is CASTLPRSNYGYTF. CDR3 bases: TGTGCCAGCACCCTGCCCCGGAGTAACTATGGCTACACCTTC.

V gene TRBV6-5 combines with J gene TRBJ1-1, with a tentative D call TRBD1 (6 bases). CDR1 and CDR2 from the germline V gene are MNHEY and SVGAGI. The length of the CDR3 is 12 residues. The germline V and J ends were trimmed by 7 bases and 4 bases, with 10 bases remaining between them. CDR3 DNA sequence: TGTGCCAGCAAAACAGGGACCACTGAAGCTTTCTTT. The encoded protein is CASKTGTTEAFF.